The 10 T cell receptor beta chains listed next were all sequenced from one sample in a study of T cell responses to AZD1222 COVID-19 vaccine (dated by TCRdb to about 2021). What the time point label conveys for this sample: baseline before first vaccination. The library came from the immunoSEQ multiplex PCR assay. In TCRdb, the immuneACCESS table is reduced to in-frame sequences with V and J assigned. These tables do not hold every clone; where another copy was compared, an unresolved V gene accounts for under half, and the others remain unexplained. This sample comprises about 99,000 clones, 87% of them detected only once. Less than 3% of the sample rests with the top ten. The source was peripheral blood, collected on day 0 of AZD1222 vaccination. The receptors originated from an adult in good health.

The rearrangement uses TRBV2 and TRBJ1-6; tentatively, D is TRBD1 (5 bases). CDR1 and CDR2 from the germline V gene are SNHLY and FYNNEI. Trimming stripped 7 bases from V and 7 bases from J, with 14 bases between. CDR3 length equals 14 residues. CDR3 DNA sequence: TGTGCCAGCACGGGAGGGACGGGGAATTCACCCCTCCACTTT. Translation gives CASTGGTGNSPLHF. Using reference TRBV2 and TRBJ1-6 for the parts outside the CDR3, the full variable domain is EPEVTQTPSHQVTQMGQEVILRCVPISNHLYFYWYRQILGQKVEFLVSFYNNEISEKSEIFDDQFSVERPDGSNFTLKIRSTKLEDSAMYFCASTGGTGNSPLHFGNGTRLTVT.

V is TRBV2 and J is TRBJ1-1; no clear D gene. The CDR3 sequence is 14 residues long. V was trimmed by 7 bases and J by 1 base, leaving 13 bases between them. Looked up from germline, CDR1 is SNHLY and CDR2 is FYNNEI. CDR3 in amino acids: CASTVGSRNTEAFF. The CDR3 coding sequence is TGTGCCAGCACGGTAGGGTCTAGGAACACTGAAGCTTTCTTT.

The rearrangement links TRBV27 to TRBJ2-5; TRBD2 might be the D (7 bases). CDR3 length: 16 residues. Germline loops: CDR1 MNHEY, CDR2 SMNVEV (reference sequence). Deletions cut 5 bases from V and 0 bases from J, with 16 bases between. CDR3 amino acids: CASSPRAGQHQETQYF. The CDR3 bases are TGTGCCAGCAGTCCCCGAGCGGGACAACACCAAGAGACCCAGTACTTC.

As concerns this clone: Within the sample, other DNA sequences also encode this same CDR3. The chain combines TRBV18 with TRBJ2-2; D remains ambiguous. V lost 2 bases and J lost 1, with 5 bases in between. The CDR3 length is 14 residues. CDR1 and CDR2 from the germline V gene are KGHSH and LQKENI. CDR3 DNA sequence: TGTGCCAGCTCACCAGGGCAGAACACCGGGGAGCTGTTTTTT. Amino acids: CASSPGQNTGELFF.

The chain carries TRBV6-5 and TRBJ1-5, with D perhaps matching TRBD1 (5 bases). Per germline, CDR1 MNHEY and CDR2 SVGAGI. Trimming pared 6 bases from V and 2 bases from J, leaving 14 bases between. The length of the CDR3 is 15 residues. The CDR3 loop reads CASSPGTDRNQPQHF. The CDR3 DNA is TGTGCCAGCAGCCCGGGGACCGATCGCAATCAGCCCCAGCATTTT.

For this clone: An end of the junction does not agree with germline; a read error may underlie this. The chain combines TRBV15 with TRBJ2-2; tentatively, D is TRBD1 (6 bases). The CDR3 runs to 15 residues. The germline V gene has CDR1 LNHNV and CDR2 YYDKDF (reference sequence). CDR3 nucleotide sequence: TGTGTCACCAGCAGAGAGACAGGAGGCACCGGGGAGCTGTTTTTT. Translated, it gives CVTSRETGGTGELFF.

For this clone: Compared with germline, one end of the junction differs, possibly owing to a read error. The chain couples TRBV5-1 to TRBJ2-2; D is ambiguous. The CDR3 has 15 residues. Germline values: CDR1 SGHRS, CDR2 YFSETQ. The CDR3 region has the DNA TGTGCCAGCAGCTTGGCGGCAAAGGACACCGGGGAGCTGTTTTTT. Translation: CASSLAAKDTGELFF. Full variable domain (missing parts from reference TRBV5-1 and TRBJ2-2): KAGVTQTPRYLIKTRGQQVTLSCSPISGHRSVSWYQQTPGQGLQFLFEYFSETQRNKGNFPGRFSGRQFSNSRSEMNVSTLELGDSALYLCASSLAAKDTGELFFGEGSRLTVL.

This clone was seen just once. The gene calls are TRBV2 and TRBJ2-3; a possible D gene is TRBD2 (6 bases). The CDR3 extends over 16 amino acids. The germline V and J ends were trimmed by 5 bases and 0 bases, with 15 bases remaining between them. In germline, CDR1 is SNHLY, CDR2 FYNNEI. CDR3 region: CASSPGLSSSTDTQYF. For the CDR3, the DNA is TGTGCCAGCAGTCCGGGACTTAGTTCTAGCACAGATACGCAGTATTTT.

CDR3 DNA sequence: TGCGCCAGCAGCTGGGGATCGGGGAACACTGAAGCTTTCTTT. Its translation: CASSWGSGNTEAFF. V and J are TRBV5-1 and TRBJ1-1; D unresolved. This CDR3 has 14 amino acids. Trimming left V 3 bases short and J 1 base short, with 10 bases between. Germline CDR1 reads SGHRS; CDR2 reads YFSETQ. The complete variable domain, with remaining parts taken from reference TRBV5-1 and TRBJ1-1, reads KAGVTQTPRYLIKTRGQQVTLSCSPISGHRSVSWYQQTPGQGLQFLFEYFSETQRNKGNFPGRFSGRQFSNSRSEMNVSTLELGDSALYLCASSWGSGNTEAFFGQGTRLTVV.

The rearrangement links TRBV5-4 to TRBJ1-2; D call uncertain. V shed 1 base and J shed 7 bases, with 14 bases lying between them. Per the germline V gene, CDR1 is SGHNT and CDR2 is YYREEE (reference sequence). The CDR3 has 14 amino acids. The CDR3 here is CASSLLGPSGGYTF. The CDR3 nucleotides read TGTGCCAGCAGCTTGTTAGGCCCCAGCGGTGGCTACACCTTC.